The rows below give T cell receptor beta chains drawn from one sample of a study of read filtering for tumor transcriptome and immune sequencing. Via MiXCR, TCRdb re-called the reads, giving one row per CDR3 protein. The data contain about 57,000 distinct CDR3 sequences, approximately 22% of them singletons. The sequenced sample was a population of CD138-negative cells sorted from bone marrow. These receptors were collected from a donor at least 40 years old with multiple myeloma. The CDR3 runs from the conserved cysteine through the conserved F or W.

j_call: TRBJ1-1
v_call: TRBV6-2/TRBV6-3
cdr3_aa: CASSRTERTEAFF

j_call: TRBJ1-1
v_call: TRBV5-1
cdr3_aa: CASSATLNTEAFF

j_call: TRBJ2-1
v_call: TRBV28
cdr3_aa: CASTTAGSGGYTYNEQFF

j_call: TRBJ2-1
v_call: TRBV6-6
cdr3_aa: CASIRGGSVGNEQFF

j_call: TRBJ2-6
v_call: TRBV6-6
cdr3_aa: CASRPVANVLTF

j_call: TRBJ1-1
v_call: TRBV12-3/TRBV12-4
cdr3_aa: CASSADRRNTEAFF

j_call: TRBJ2-3
v_call: TRBV12-3/TRBV12-4
cdr3_aa: CASSSHTDTQYF

j_call: TRBJ1-2
v_call: TRBV13
cdr3_aa: CASSLALDRGGYTF

j_call: TRBJ2-7
v_call: TRBV5-4
cdr3_aa: CASSSAGLRPYEQYF

j_call: TRBJ2-1
v_call: TRBV6-5
cdr3_aa: CASSYSRALRHNEQFF

j_call: TRBJ2-6
v_call: TRBV28
cdr3_aa: CASCTGLTGANVLTF

j_call: TRBJ2-1
v_call: TRBV7-9
cdr3_aa: CASSFRDTAVNEQFF

j_call: TRBJ1-2
v_call: TRBV28
cdr3_aa: CASSSLYDYTF

j_call: TRBJ2-5
v_call: TRBV11-2
cdr3_aa: CASSLDAGQWDWETQYF

j_call: TRBJ1-1
v_call: TRBV20-1
cdr3_aa: CSARDQVRGGTEAFF

j_call: TRBJ2-4
v_call: TRBV2
cdr3_aa: CASKRAGGTKNIQYF

j_call: TRBJ2-5
v_call: TRBV7-2
cdr3_aa: CASSTGLAGGRTQYF

j_call: TRBJ1-6
v_call: TRBV20-1
cdr3_aa: CSARPLEQGPRSPLHF

j_call: TRBJ1-1
v_call: TRBV28
cdr3_aa: CVVGRRGPTEAFF

j_call: TRBJ2-1
v_call: TRBV3-1
cdr3_aa: CASGQRGASYNEQFF

j_call: TRBJ2-4
v_call: TRBV28
cdr3_aa: CASSGAESENIQYF

j_call: TRBJ2-3
v_call: TRBV12-3/TRBV12-4
cdr3_aa: CASSIFSGGLDTQYF

j_call: TRBJ1-1
v_call: TRBV7-3
cdr3_aa: CASSSGTRGAHAFF

j_call: TRBJ2-1
v_call: TRBV2
cdr3_aa: CASSEGLASYNEQFF

j_call: TRBJ1-1
v_call: TRBV20-1
cdr3_aa: CSAIEGFRTEAFF

j_call: TRBJ2-4
v_call: TRBV14
cdr3_aa: CASSQVATQGRNIQYF

j_call: TRBJ2-2
v_call: TRBV7-2
cdr3_aa: CASSLTRRLTGELFF

j_call: TRBJ2-3
v_call: TRBV4-2
cdr3_aa: CASSQEEASTDTQYF

j_call: TRBJ2-3
v_call: TRBV14
cdr3_aa: CASSQVEDSRSSTDTQYF